The 32 T cell receptor beta chains given below trace back to one sample, sequenced in a study of CD8 T cells in ankylosing spondylitis. TCRdb called the 5' RACE reads again in MiXCR, with one record for every CDR3 protein. The table has 200,000 to 250,000 distinct CDR3 sequences, 6% to 8% seen once; the top ten hold approximately 15%. General study findings and limits: Blood of patients with ankylosing spondylitis appeared to be characterized by a TCR beta motif of eight highly homologous variants.

These receptors' targets are unknown. Sequenced sample: blood, either unsorted or a sorted T cell fraction (not recorded which). The receptor set was obtained from a male donor with ankylosing spondylitis.

In its sample, this clonotype was seen many times. V and J are TRBV7-8 and TRBJ1-3; a possible D gene is TRBD1 (6 bases). CDR1 is SGHVS, CDR2 FQNEAQ, per germline. The CDR3 contains 18 residues. Trimming removed 1 base from V and 3 bases from J, with 19 bases in between. This CDR3 reads CASSLEGGPFTIGNTIYF. CDR3 bases: TGTGCCAGCAGCTTAGAGGGGGGACCTTTTACTATTGGAAACACCATATATTTT.

This clonotype was seen at least ten times. J is TRBJ2-7 and V is TRBV27, with 13 bases identical to TRBD2. The germline gives CDR1 MNHEY, CDR2 SMNVEV (reference sequence). Losses at the gene ends were 5 bases for V and 6 bases for J; bases not matched to a gene: 7. This CDR3 contains 15 residues. The CDR3 DNA sequence: TGTGCCAGCAGTCACGGGACTAGCGGGATGACCGAGCAGTACTTC. It yields the protein CASSHGTSGMTEQYF.

This clonotype was seen a handful of times. The chain couples TRBV12-3 or TRBV12-4 to TRBJ1-6; D is unclear. CDR3 length: 14 residues. The V end lost 0 bases, the J end lost 10 bases, and 10 bases lay between the germline ends. CDR3 protein: CASSLAGSWSPLHF. As DNA, the CDR3 is TGTGCCAGCAGTTTAGCAGGATCGTGGTCACCCCTCCACTTT.

This rearrangement joins TRBV7-9 to TRBJ2-7; TRBD1 matches at 9 bases. The V and J ends lost 5 bases and 6 bases, in that order; junction bases with no gene match: 11. The germline V gene has CDR1 SEHNR and CDR2 FQNEAQ (reference sequence). This CDR3 spans 15 amino acids. CDR3 in amino acids: CASSHAGQGFREQYF. In nucleotides, the CDR3 is TGTGCCAGCAGCCACGCGGGACAGGGATTTCGCGAGCAGTACTTC.

This clonotype was observed at least ten times. The V gene is TRBV2, the J gene TRBJ1-1; 7 bases fit TRBD1. The CDR3 is 12 residues long. From germline, CDR1 is SNHLY and CDR2 FYNNEI. V was clipped by 10 bases and J by 3 bases; unmatched bases: 5. The CDR3, as DNA: TGTGCCACCGCACAGGGGTACACTGAAGCTTTCTTT. Amino acid sequence: CATAQGYTEAFF.

Ten or more counts support this clonotype. This chain connects TRBV4-2 to TRBJ2-7, with D possibly being TRBD2 (5 bases). Germline lookup yields CDR1 LGHNA and CDR2 YNFKEQ. The CDR3 runs to 15 residues. V lost 0 bases to trimming and J lost 2 bases, with 11 bases between them. The CDR3 DNA reads as TGTGCCAGCAGCCAAGAGGAGAGGGCCACCTACGAGCAGTACTTC. This sequence encodes CASSQEERATYEQYF.

This clonotype was observed many times. V gene TRBV7-9 combines with J gene TRBJ2-7, with 7 bases lining up with TRBD1. Looked up from germline, CDR1 is SEHNR and CDR2 is FQNEAQ (reference sequence). This CDR3 spans 16 amino acids. Trimming removed 4 bases from V and 2 bases from J; junction bases left unmatched: 11. CDR3 protein: CASSSPRDRSPYEQYF. The CDR3 coding sequence is TGTGCCAGCAGCTCCCCAAGGGACAGAAGCCCCTACGAGCAGTACTTC.

The chain combines TRBV20-1 with TRBJ2-7, with D possibly matching TRBD2 (5 bases). The CDR3 consists of 15 residues. Germline-derived CDR1 and CDR2 are DFQATT and SNEGSKA (reference sequence). Trimming pared 2 bases from V and 3 bases from J, leaving 17 bases between. DNA for the CDR3: TGCAGTGCTAGATCGGGAAGTAATACGGTCTACGAGCAGTACTTC. Amino acids: CSARSGSNTVYEQYF.

This clonotype occurred a few times. The J gene is TRBJ2-7, the V gene TRBV2; TRBD2 agrees at 12 bases. CDR1 is SNHLY and CDR2 is FYNNEI in the germline V gene. V was clipped by 6 bases and J by 3 bases; unmatched bases: 6. The CDR3 consists of 15 residues. CDR3 DNA sequence: TGTGCCAGCAGGACGACTAGCGGGAGTTACTACGAGCAGTACTTC. This sequence encodes CASRTTSGSYYEQYF.

The genes are TRBV19 and TRBJ2-7; D uncertain. With 2 bases removed from V and 3 bases from J, the gap between germline ends came to 8 bases. The V gene's germline CDR1 is LNHDA and CDR2 SQIVND (reference sequence). This CDR3 region has 13 residues. The CDR3 loop is CASSISPGYEQYF. In DNA form, the CDR3 reads TGTGCCAGTAGTATATCGCCGGGCTACGAGCAGTACTTC. Together with reference TRBV19 and TRBJ2-7, the CDR3 gives the full variable domain: DGGITQSPKYLFRKEGQNVTLSCEQNLNHDAMYWYRQDPGQGLRLIYYSQIVNDFQKGDIAEGYSVSREKKESFPLTVTSAQKNPTAFYLCASSISPGYEQYFGPGTRLTVT.

Ten or more counts support this clonotype. Here the CDR3 DNA reads TGTGCCAGCAGCCAAGATACTCAAGCGGGAGCCTTCTACGAGCAGTACTTC. It is translated as CASSQDTQAGAFYEQYF. The chain recombines TRBV3-1 with TRBJ2-7, with TRBD2 matching over 8 bases. CDR1 LGHDT and CDR2 YNNKEL come from the germline V gene (reference sequence). V was pared by 0 bases and J by 3 bases, with 10 bases of the junction left unmatched. The CDR3 extends over 17 amino acids.

Ten or more counts support this clonotype. This chain joins TRBV9 and TRBJ1-4, with D possibly being TRBD1 (5 bases). The length of the CDR3 is 15 residues. The V end was cut by 0 bases, the J end by 3 bases, with 9 bases between. Per germline, CDR1 SGDLS and CDR2 YYNGEE. The CDR3 region is CASSVDPGPNEKLFF. For the CDR3, the DNA is TGTGCCAGCAGCGTAGACCCGGGGCCTAATGAAAAACTGTTTTTT.

Many counts were recorded for this clonotype. The chain recombines TRBV20-1 with TRBJ2-5; D perhaps matches TRBD2 (6 bases). Looked up from germline, CDR1 is DFQATT and CDR2 is SNEGSKA (reference sequence). CDR3 length: 13 amino acids. Trimming took 0 bases from V and 7 from J, leaving 12 bases between them. As DNA, the CDR3 is TGCAGTGCTAGAGAGGGGGGATCGGGGACCCAGTACTTC. It translates to CSAREGGSGTQYF.

This clonotype has only one observation. The rearrangement uses TRBV4-3 and TRBJ2-5; possible D gene TRBD2, 5 bases. Germline CDR1 and CDR2: LGHNA and YSLEER. The V end was cut by 4 bases, the J end by 4 bases, with 10 bases between. This CDR3 region has 13 residues. CDR3 sequence: CASSPRRGETQYF. CDR3 sequence (DNA): TGCGCCAGCAGCCCCAGACGGGGAGAGACCCAGTACTTC.

Ten or more counts support this clonotype. V gene TRBV7-9 combines with J gene TRBJ2-3; perhaps TRBD2 as D (5 bases). The CDR3 sequence is 15 residues long. V lost 4 bases and J 3 bases, leaving 14 bases between the germline ends. CDR1 and CDR2 (germline): SEHNR, FQNEAQ (reference sequence). CDR3 nucleotides: TGTGCCAGCAGCTCAAGACTAAAAGATACAGATACGCAGTATTTT. Amino acids: CASSSRLKDTDTQYF.

Ten or more counts support this clonotype. V and J are TRBV28 and TRBJ1-1; D is unclear. Germline V gene sequence: CDR1 MDHEN, CDR2 SYDVKM. With 3 bases removed from V and 0 bases from J, the gap between germline ends came to 8 bases. CDR3 length equals 14 residues. The DNA of the CDR3 is TGTGCCAGCAGTTTCGGGCCGTTGAACACTGAAGCTTTCTTT. It encodes CASSFGPLNTEAFF.

This clonotype was seen many times. The chain uses TRBV29-1 and TRBJ2-5; D gene unclear. Germline V gene sequence: CDR1 SQVTM, CDR2 ANQGSEA. V was clipped by 6 bases and J by 2 bases, with 7 bases between them. CDR3 length equals 11 residues. The CDR3 region has the DNA TGCAGCGTGGGGATTCAAGAGACCCAGTACTTC. Protein: CSVGIQETQYF.

This clonotype was seen many times. This chain uses TRBV10-3 with TRBJ2-2; TRBD2 matches at 9 bases. This CDR3 contains 17 residues. After removal of 1 base from V and 4 bases from J, the junction contained 7 bases not matched to a gene. Germline CDR1 ENHRY, CDR2 SYGVKD. The CDR3 loop is CAISEFLAGEGTGELFF. The CDR3 DNA sequence: TGTGCCATCAGTGAGTTTTTAGCGGGAGAGGGCACCGGGGAGCTGTTTTTT.

This clonotype was seen ten or more times. V gene TRBV5-4 combines with J gene TRBJ1-2, with 8 bases that match TRBD1. J was trimmed by 4 bases and V by 0 bases; bases with no gene match: 11. The length of the CDR3 is 17 residues. Germline loops: CDR1 SGHNT, CDR2 YYREEE (reference sequence). The CDR3 region has the DNA TGTGCCAGCAGCTTGGTACAGGGGGTAAAGTGGTCCTATGGCTACACCTTC. This encodes CASSLVQGVKWSYGYTF.

The table lists this clonotype with a count of one. At one of its ends the junction is not consistent with the germline gene, which may arise from a read error. This chain joins TRBV27 and TRBJ1-1; a weak D match, TRBD1 (6 bases). The germline V gene has CDR1 MNHEY and CDR2 SMNVEV (reference sequence). The CDR3 extends over 14 amino acids. The CDR3 loop reads CACSLIGGSTEAFF. CDR3 DNA sequence: TGTGCCTGCAGTTTAATCGGGGGCAGCACTGAAGCTTTCTTT.

This chain joins TRBV6-2 or TRBV6-3 and TRBJ1-2; D unresolved. The V gene's germline CDR1 is MNHEY and CDR2 SVGEGT. V lost 6 bases and J 4 bases, leaving 12 bases between the germline ends. The CDR3 is made up of 13 amino acids. The CDR3 region has the DNA TGTGCCAGCAGAGGACGGATTGTCTATGGCTACACCTTC. Its translation: CASRGRIVYGYTF.

This clonotype was detected ten times or more. This chain connects TRBV7-9 to TRBJ1-1; possible D gene TRBD1, 5 bases. Deletions cut 3 bases from V and 0 bases from J, with 11 bases between. Germline values: CDR1 SEHNR, CDR2 FQNEAQ (reference sequence). The CDR3 consists of 15 residues. The CDR3 DNA is TGTGCCAGCAGCTTTGGGGCAGCCATGAACACTGAAGCTTTCTTT. This translates into CASSFGAAMNTEAFF.

This clonotype was recorded at least ten times. The V gene is TRBV16, the J gene TRBJ2-2; a possible D gene is TRBD2 (5 bases). Per the germline V gene, CDR1 is KGHSY and CDR2 is FQNENV. V lost 1 base and J 1 base, leaving 10 bases between the germline ends. The CDR3 is made up of 16 amino acids. CDR3 coding DNA: TGTGCCAGCAGCCAATTGAGGGATATGAACACCGGGGAGCTGTTTTTT. It codes for CASSQLRDMNTGELFF.

In its sample, this clonotype was seen many times. The genes are TRBV5-1 and TRBJ2-2; 8 bases are a match to TRBD1. Germline values: CDR1 SGHRS, CDR2 YFSETQ. The J segment lost 4 bases and the V segment lost 4 bases, leaving 6 bases of the junction unmatched. CDR3 size: 15 residues. The CDR3 loop reads CASSTGTGATGELFF. Here the CDR3 DNA reads TGCGCCAGCAGCACCGGGACAGGAGCCACCGGGGAGCTGTTTTTT.

This clonotype showed up just a few times. J is TRBJ1-1 and V is TRBV4-3; a weak D match, TRBD1 (5 bases). This CDR3 comprises 15 residues. CDR1 LGHNA and CDR2 YSLEER come from the germline V gene. V gave up 0 bases and J gave up 5 bases, with 13 bases separating them. The CDR3 loop reads CASSQEIPGTTEAFF. The CDR3 DNA follows: TGCGCCAGCAGCCAAGAAATCCCAGGGACGACTGAAGCTTTCTTT.

This clonotype occurred a few times. This chain links TRBV19 with TRBJ1-5; unclear D gene. Trimming stripped 5 bases from V and 3 bases from J, with 17 bases between. Germline lookup yields CDR1 LNHDA and CDR2 SQIVND (reference sequence). This CDR3 has 16 amino acids. Here the CDR3 reads CASSRIRWETNQPQHF. The CDR3 bases are TGTGCCAGTAGTCGGATAAGGTGGGAAACCAATCAGCCCCAGCATTTT. The full variable domain, with the rest looked up from reference TRBV19 and TRBJ1-5, is DGGITQSPKYLFRKEGQNVTLSCEQNLNHDAMYWYRQDPGQGLRLIYYSQIVNDFQKGDIAEGYSVSREKKESFPLTVTSAQKNPTAFYLCASSRIRWETNQPQHFGDGTRLSIL.

This clonotype has ten or more counts. V and J are TRBV11-2 and TRBJ2-7; maybe TRBD1 (5 bases). The CDR3 length is 15 residues. CDR1 is SGHAT and CDR2 is FQNNGV in the germline V gene. V was pared by 0 bases and J by 5 bases, with 14 bases between. The CDR3 sequence is CASSLDAGNPHEQYF. Here the CDR3 DNA reads TGTGCCAGCAGCTTAGACGCAGGGAATCCCCACGAGCAGTACTTC.

This clonotype was observed a handful of times. J is TRBJ2-1 and V is TRBV6-2 or TRBV6-3; TRBD2 aligns across 12 bases. With V trimmed by 5 bases and J by 3 bases, 5 bases remained unmatched. This CDR3 has 16 residues. Looked up from germline, CDR1 is MNHEY and CDR2 is SVGEGT. The CDR3 region has the DNA TGTGCCAGCAGTCGCGGACTAGCGGGAATCTACAATGAGCAGTTCTTC. This sequence encodes CASSRGLAGIYNEQFF.

This clonotype was seen more than once but under ten times. CDR3 protein: CASSYAIQGASYNSPLHF. The CDR3, as DNA: TGTGCCAGCAGTTATGCTATACAGGGGGCTTCCTATAATTCACCCCTCCACTTT. This chain uses TRBV6-5 with TRBJ1-6; TRBD1 matches at 9 bases. The CDR3 runs to 18 residues. CDR1 is MNHEY, CDR2 SVGAGI, per germline. J gave up 1 base and V 3 bases, and 7 bases lay outside the gene matches.

This chain links TRBV9 with TRBJ2-1, with TRBD1 identical over 10 bases. There are 15 residues in the CDR3. CDR1 SGDLS and CDR2 YYNGEE come from the germline V gene. J gave up 9 bases and V 0 bases, and 6 bases lay outside the gene matches. The CDR3 loop reads CASSVGGQGRGEQFF. The CDR3 coding sequence is TGTGCCAGCAGCGTAGGGGGACAGGGGAGAGGTGAGCAGTTCTTC.

This clonotype has ten or more counts. This chain joins TRBV12-3 or TRBV12-4 and TRBJ2-1, with TRBD2 identical over 10 bases. CDR3 length equals 16 residues. V was clipped by 2 bases and J by 9 bases; unmatched bases: 10. The CDR3 here is CASSLIEPSGGGEQFF. CDR3 bases: TGTGCCAGCAGTTTAATTGAGCCTAGCGGGGGAGGTGAGCAGTTCTTC.

The J gene is TRBJ2-7, the V gene TRBV4-3; 7 nucleotides agree with TRBD1. Germline loops: CDR1 LGHNA, CDR2 YSLEER. The V segment lost 5 bases and the J segment 0 bases; nucleotides outside the gene matches: 7. This CDR3 is 15 amino acids long. This chain's CDR3 is CASSEGQPSSYEQYF. The CDR3 nucleotides are TGCGCCAGCAGCGAGGGACAGCCGAGCTCCTACGAGCAGTACTTC.